Given below is one T cell receptor beta chain in context. Assay: immunoSEQ multiplex PCR; the TCRdb copy retains only in-frame clones and omits some. The top ten hold 0.35% to 0.45% of the sample, which has about 50,000 clones, around 94% seen once. The V gene's germline CDR1 is SGHRS and CDR2 YFSETQ. Losses at the gene ends were 9 bases for V and 4 bases for J; bases not matched to a gene: 7. The CDR3 loop spans 14 amino acids. This entry belongs to a study of T cell changes during pregnancy in multiple sclerosis. The sequence came from a female donor with multiple sclerosis, enrolled in a pregnancy study. The starting material was CD4+ T cells from peripheral blood mononuclear cells, obtained before pregnancy. The chain has TRBV5-1 and TRBJ2-1, with 10 bases lining up with TRBD2. In nucleotides, the CDR3 is TGCGCCACATCAATAGCGGGAGGTTACAATGAGCAGTTCTTC. Amino acid sequence: CATSIAGGYNEQFF.